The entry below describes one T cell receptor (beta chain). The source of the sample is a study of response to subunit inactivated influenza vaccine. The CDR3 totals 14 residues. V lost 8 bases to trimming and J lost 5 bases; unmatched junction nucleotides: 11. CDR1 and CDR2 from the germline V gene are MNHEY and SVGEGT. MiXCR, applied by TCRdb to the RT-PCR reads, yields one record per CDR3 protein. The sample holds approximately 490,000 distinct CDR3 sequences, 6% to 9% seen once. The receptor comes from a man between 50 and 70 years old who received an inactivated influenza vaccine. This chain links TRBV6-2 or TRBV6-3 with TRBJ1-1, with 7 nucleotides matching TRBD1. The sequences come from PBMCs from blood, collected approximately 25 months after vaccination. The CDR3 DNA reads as TGTGCCAGCGCGTCATCAGGGGGGAAAACTGAAGCTTTCTTT. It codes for CASASSGGKTEAFF.